Below, 10 T cell receptor beta chains from the same sample are listed, as sequenced in a study of blood T cell repertoires in COVID-19. Profiling relied on immunoSEQ multiplex PCR, and the TCRdb table lists in-frame clones only, not all of them. The data show 140,000 to 150,000 clones, with roughly 80% seen just once and around two fifths held by the top ten. Sample: peripheral blood. The source of these receptors is a human donor in a cohort sampled during active COVID-19.

The rearrangement links TRBV19 to TRBJ1-2; perhaps TRBD1 as D (6 bases). Between the trimmed V and J ends, which lost 4 bases and 5 bases, there was a span of 11 bases. CDR3 length: 13 residues. Germline lookup yields CDR1 LNHDA and CDR2 SQIVND (reference sequence). CDR3 residues: CASSTAGAYGYTF. The CDR3 DNA sequence: TGTGCCAGTAGTACCGCGGGGGCATATGGCTACACCTTC. Supplemented by reference TRBV19 and TRBJ1-2, the full variable domain reads DGGITQSPKYLFRKEGQNVTLSCEQNLNHDAMYWYRQDPGQGLRLIYYSQIVNDFQKGDIAEGYSVSREKKESFPLTVTSAQKNPTAFYLCASSTAGAYGYTFGSGTRLTVV.

J is TRBJ1-4 and V is TRBV13, with TRBD1 matching 7 bases. Germline CDR1 and CDR2: PRHDT and FYEKMQ (reference sequence). J gave up 3 bases and V 8 bases, and 6 bases lay outside the gene matches. CDR3 length equals 14 residues. CDR3 sequence: CASRTGGPNEKLFF. The CDR3 region has the DNA TGTGCCAGCCGGACAGGTGGGCCTAATGAAAAACTGTTTTTT.

This rearrangement joins TRBV7-3 to TRBJ2-1; 11 bases fit TRBD1. The V segment lost 5 bases and the J segment 8 bases; nucleotides outside the gene matches: 5. Germline lookup yields CDR1 SGHTA and CDR2 FQGTGA. This CDR3 spans 14 amino acids. This chain's CDR3 is CASSPTGQGDEQFF. As DNA, the CDR3 is TGTGCCAGCAGCCCAACGGGACAGGGGGATGAGCAGTTCTTC.

The rearrangement uses TRBV9 and TRBJ1-1; the match to TRBD1 covers 8 bases. The length of the CDR3 is 15 residues. V shed 4 bases and J 3 bases; nucleotides not matched to a gene: 8. Germline values: CDR1 SGDLS, CDR2 YYNGEE. CDR3 amino acids: CASSTDSQGDTEAFF. The CDR3 nucleotides are TGTGCCAGCAGCACAGATTCACAGGGGGACACTGAAGCTTTCTTT.

This chain uses TRBV4-1 with TRBJ1-3, with D tentatively TRBD1 (6 bases). V gave up 4 bases and J gave up 0 bases, with 7 bases separating them. The CDR3 spans 14 residues. CDR1 is MGHRA, CDR2 YSYEKL, per germline. CDR3 bases: TGCGCCAGCAGCCGAGGGGGCTCTGGAAACACCATATATTTT. Protein: CASSRGGSGNTIYF.

This rearrangement joins TRBV6-1 to TRBJ1-1; weak D call: TRBD1 (5 bases). CDR1 is MNHNS and CDR2 is SASEGT in the germline V gene. The CDR3 totals 14 residues. Between the trimmed V and J ends, which lost 3 bases and 4 bases, there was a span of 12 bases. The CDR3 DNA sequence: TGTGCCAGCAGTGAGCAGGGTTTGGGCACTGAAGCTTTCTTT. It yields the protein CASSEQGLGTEAFF.

J is TRBJ2-1 and V is TRBV24-1; 12 nucleotides match TRBD2. Trimming at V came to 2 bases and at J to 9 bases, leaving 10 bases not matched to a gene. The CDR3 totals 17 residues. CDR1 and CDR2 (germline): KGHDR, SFDVKD. The DNA of the CDR3 is TGTGCCACCAGTGATTCTGCGACTAGCGGGGGATTGGGTGAGCAGTTCTTC. Its translation: CATSDSATSGGLGEQFF.

The sample holds one count of this clone. The V and J genes are TRBV6-1 and TRBJ2-2, with D unclear. The CDR3 extends over 13 amino acids. V was cut by 2 bases and J by 6 bases, with 7 bases left in between. Germline values: CDR1 MNHNS, CDR2 SASEGT. CDR3 amino acids: CASSEILAGELFF. As DNA, the CDR3 is TGTGCCAGCAGTGAAATCTTAGCCGGGGAGCTGTTTTTT.

This sequence joins TRBV9 and TRBJ2-1; 9 bases match TRBD2. The CDR3 contains 15 residues. Unmatched junction bases numbered 4, after V lost 0 bases and J lost 6 bases. CDR1 and CDR2 (germline): SGDLS, YYNGEE. The CDR3 nucleotides read TGTGCCAGCAGCGTAGGGGGACTAGCAGGCAATGAGCAGTTCTTC. Its translation is CASSVGGLAGNEQFF.

J is TRBJ1-5 and V is TRBV5-1, with D maybe TRBD1 (5 bases). CDR3 length: 15 amino acids. Germline-derived CDR1 and CDR2 are SGHRS and YFSETQ. V was clipped by 1 base and J by 5 bases, with 13 bases between them. DNA for the CDR3: TGCGCCAGCAGCTTGTGGGGGGGTTCGGATCAGCCCCAGCATTTT. It translates to CASSLWGGSDQPQHF.